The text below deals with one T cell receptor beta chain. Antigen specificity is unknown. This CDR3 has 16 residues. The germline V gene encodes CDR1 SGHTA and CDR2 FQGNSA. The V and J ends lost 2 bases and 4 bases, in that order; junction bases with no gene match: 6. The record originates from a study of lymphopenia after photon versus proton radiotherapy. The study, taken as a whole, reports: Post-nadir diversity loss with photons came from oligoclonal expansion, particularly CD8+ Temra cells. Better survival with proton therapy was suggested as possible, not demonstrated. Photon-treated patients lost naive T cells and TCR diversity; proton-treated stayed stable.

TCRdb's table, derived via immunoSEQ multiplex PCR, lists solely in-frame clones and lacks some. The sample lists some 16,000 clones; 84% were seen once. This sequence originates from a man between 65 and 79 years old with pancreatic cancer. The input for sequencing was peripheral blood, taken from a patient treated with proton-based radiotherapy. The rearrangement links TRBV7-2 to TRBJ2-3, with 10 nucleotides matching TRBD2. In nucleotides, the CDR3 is TGTGCCAGCAGCTTATTCTCTAGCGGGGGCCCAGATACGCAGTATTTT. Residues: CASSLFSSGGPDTQYF.